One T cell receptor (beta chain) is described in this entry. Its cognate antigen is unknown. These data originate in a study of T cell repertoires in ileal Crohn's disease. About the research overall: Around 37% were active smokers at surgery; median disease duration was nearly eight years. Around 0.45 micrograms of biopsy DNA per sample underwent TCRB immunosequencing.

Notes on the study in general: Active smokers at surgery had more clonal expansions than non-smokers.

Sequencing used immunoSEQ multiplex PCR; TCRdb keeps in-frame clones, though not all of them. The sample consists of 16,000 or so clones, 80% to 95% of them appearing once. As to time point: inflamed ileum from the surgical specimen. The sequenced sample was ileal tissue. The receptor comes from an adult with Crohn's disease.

CDR3 nucleotide sequence: TGTGCCAGCAGTTACTCTCTGCGGGGGGGCAGAGAGACCCAGTACTTC. It encodes CASSYSLRGGRETQYF. This rearrangement joins TRBV6-5 to TRBJ2-5; 9 bases line up with TRBD2. V shed 0 bases and J 4 bases; nucleotides not matched to a gene: 6. The CDR3 has 16 residues. In germline, CDR1 is MNHEY, CDR2 SVGAGI.